The following is a TCR beta chain sequence with its context. Germline V gene lookup returns CDR1 LNHDA and CDR2 SQIVND (reference sequence). V shed 3 bases and J 12 bases; nucleotides not matched to a gene: 6. The CDR3 has 13 residues. The data are from a study of blood T cell repertoires in COVID-19. Study-level background: Samples of COVID-19 (acute and convalescent) were obtained from the United States, Italy and Spain. In each case, the material was cDNA or gDNA derived from T cells, B-cell-depleted T cells, or PBMCs.

The method was immunoSEQ multiplex PCR; TCRdb's version includes in-frame clones alone and lacks a portion of them. The sample comprises 180,000 or so clones, 80% to 85% of which are singletons, and under 3% rests with the top ten. The receptor comes from a human donor with acute or convalescent COVID-19. The donor label of this sample is uncertain. This chain connects TRBV19 to TRBJ2-4; 9 bases are shared with TRBD1. The sample consisted of peripheral blood. As DNA, the CDR3 is TGTGCCAGTAGTATCCCATGGACAGGGGATCAGTACTTC. It is translated as CASSIPWTGDQYF.